The 9 T cell receptor beta chains below come from one sample, sequenced in a study of blood T cell repertoires in COVID-19. Using immunoSEQ multiplex PCR, the repertoire was profiled, and TCRdb retains in-frame clones only, with some absent. The top ten hold under 2.5% of the sample, which has some 460,000 clones, nearly 90% seen once. Material: PBMCs or T cells enriched from blood (not recorded which). These receptors came from a woman between 18 and 29 years old with acute COVID-19.

The V and J genes are TRBV6-5 and TRBJ1-1, with unresolved D. The V gene's germline CDR1 is MNHEY and CDR2 SVGAGI. The CDR3 covers 15 residues. With 3 bases removed from V and 2 bases from J, the gap between germline ends came to 13 bases. Written as DNA, the CDR3 is TGTGCCAGCAGTTATTTCGGGAAGGGCAACACTGAAGCTTTCTTT. Translation gives CASSYFGKGNTEAFF.

The chain employs TRBV28 and TRBJ2-3, with 8 nucleotides matching TRBD1. Germline CDR1 and CDR2: MDHEN and SYDVKM. The CDR3 covers 15 residues. Losses at the gene ends were 3 bases for V and 1 base for J; bases not matched to a gene: 3. The CDR3 region is CASSLDRVGTDTQYF. The CDR3 DNA follows: TGTGCCAGCAGTTTGGACAGGGTGGGCACAGATACGCAGTATTTT.

CDR3 DNA: TGCAGCGCCTTTGGCGGGAGGGAAGAGACCCAGTACTTC. Translating gives CSAFGGREETQYF. The V gene is TRBV29-1, the J gene TRBJ2-5; 9 bases are a match to TRBD2. In germline, CDR1 is SQVTM, CDR2 ANQGSEA. This CDR3 is 13 amino acids long. V lost 7 bases to trimming and J lost 3 bases; unmatched junction nucleotides: 6.

This chain joins TRBV14 and TRBJ2-1; a possible D gene is TRBD2 (7 bases). CDR3 length: 14 amino acids. V dropped 4 bases and J dropped 6 bases, with 13 bases sitting between them. Germline CDR1 is SGHDN and CDR2 is FVKESK. The CDR3 nucleotides are TGTGCCAGCAGCCCGCGGGGGCAGTTCAATGAGCAGTTCTTC. Its translation is CASSPRGQFNEQFF.

This chain joins TRBV9 and TRBJ2-3; weak D call: TRBD2 (5 bases). Trimming cost V 4 bases and J 5 bases, with 14 bases left between them. The germline V gene encodes CDR1 SGDLS and CDR2 YYNGEE. The CDR3 spans 14 residues. The chain's CDR3 is CASSSFKEGDTQYF. The CDR3 bases are TGTGCCAGCAGCTCGTTCAAAGAGGGAGATACGCAGTATTTT.

The rearrangement uses TRBV3-1 (or the pseudogene TRBV3-2) and TRBJ2-2; 11 bases are shared with TRBD1. The trim removed 2 bases at V and 5 bases at J, leaving 7 bases unmatched. The CDR3 loop spans 17 amino acids. The germline V gene has CDR1 LGHDT and CDR2 YNNKEL (reference sequence). The CDR3 sequence is CASSQQAGTGGTGELFF. CDR3 bases: TGTGCCAGCAGCCAACAAGCCGGGACAGGGGGAACCGGGGAGCTGTTTTTT.

The gene calls are TRBV6-5 and TRBJ1-3, with D possibly matching TRBD1 (5 bases). The CDR3 length is 15 residues. Trimming stripped 11 bases from V and 0 bases from J, with 17 bases between. Germline V gene data show CDR1 as MNHEY and CDR2 as SVGAGI. As DNA, the CDR3 is TGTGCCTCCCACGAGGAGGGGATCTCTGGAAACACCATATATTTT. It encodes CASHEEGISGNTIYF.

J is TRBJ2-7 and V is TRBV21-1; the listed D gene, TRBD2, was not tested against the DNA. TRBV21-1 is classified as a pseudogene. This CDR3 is built from 11 residues. The CDR3 bases are TGTGCCAGCAGGTATTCCTACGAGCAGTACTTC. It translates to CASRYSYEQYF.

The genes are TRBV12-3 or TRBV12-4 and TRBJ2-1, with D hard to call. CDR3 length: 13 residues. The V end was cut by 0 bases, the J end by 9 bases, with 9 bases between. The CDR3 sequence: CASSLALGSEQFF. As DNA, the CDR3 is TGTGCCAGCAGTTTAGCGCTCGGTTCTGAGCAGTTCTTC.